Presented here are 10 T cell receptor beta chains from one specimen sequenced in a study of blood T cells in healthy people across ages (dated by TCRdb to the mid-2010s). The method behind the library was 5' RACE. The instrument was an Illumina HiSeq 2500. A second PCR of about 7 to 12 cycles was performed with a sample-barcoded 5' primer and a J-beta primer mix. TCRdb applied fastp at Q25 and MiXCR to the public reads, then kept only in-frame beta chains. Each entry is one CDR3 protein sequence, shown with its most common DNA and genes. Counted in this sample were 600,000 to 1,000,000 distinct CDR3 sequences; roughly 25% of them appeared once. Under 4.5% of the sample is held by the ten biggest clonotypes. This sample also belongs to another study, concerning T cells of mothers and their children.

Sequencing was done on a sample of blood. The receptors were sampled from a boy between 10 and 17 years old in good health.

The gene calls are TRBV7-9 and TRBJ2-1; no definite D call. Trimming removed 3 bases from V and 6 bases from J, with 15 bases in between. The length of the CDR3 is 15 residues. The germline CDR1 and CDR2 sequences are SEHNR and FQNEAQ (reference sequence). CDR3 coding DNA: TGTGCCAGCAGCTTTCGACGGACGCCCCTCAATGAGCAGTTCTTC. It encodes CASSFRRTPLNEQFF. Variable domain in full (rest from reference TRBV7-9 and TRBJ2-1): DTGVSQNPRHKITKRGQNVTFRCDPISEHNRLYWYRQTLGQGPEFLTYFQNEAQLEKSRLLSDRFSAERPKGSFSTLEIQRTEQGDSAMYLCASSFRRTPLNEQFFGPGTRLTVL.

V is TRBV20-1 and J is TRBJ1-4; the D is unclear. Deletions cut 3 bases from V and 4 bases from J, with 6 bases between. The CDR3 spans 12 residues. CDR1 and CDR2 from the germline V gene are DFQATT and SNEGSKA (reference sequence). CDR3 in DNA: TGCAGTGCTAGCACAGATAATGAAAAACTGTTTTTT. Encoded protein: CSASTDNEKLFF.

The chain is built from TRBV7-2 and TRBJ2-7, with TRBD2 as a possible D gene (5 bases). V was clipped by 6 bases and J by 6 bases, with 15 bases between them. The CDR3 spans 13 residues. The germline CDR1 and CDR2 sequences are SGHTA and FQGNSA. The CDR3: CASRGREIGEQYF. CDR3 sequence (DNA): TGTGCCAGCAGGGGTCGGGAAATCGGCGAGCAGTACTTC.

The gene calls are TRBV2 and TRBJ1-6, with unresolved D. The length of the CDR3 is 14 residues. The ends were cut back, 6 bases at V and 9 bases at J, with 15 bases in the middle. Germline V CDR1 and CDR2: SNHLY, FYNNEI. CDR3 sequence reads: CASSRILGGSPLHF. For the CDR3, the DNA is TGTGCCAGCAGCAGAATATTAGGCGGTTCACCCCTCCACTTT.

This chain uses TRBV5-1 with TRBJ2-5; TRBD2 aligns across 11 bases. Germline CDR1 is SGHRS and CDR2 is YFSETQ. Losses at the gene ends were 4 bases for V and 7 bases for J; bases not matched to a gene: 12. The CDR3 loop spans 16 amino acids. CDR3 in DNA: TGCGCCAGCAGCCCGGTAGCGGGAGGGCCCGTAGGGACCCAGTACTTC. Its protein is CASSPVAGGPVGTQYF.

This clonotype was observed a handful of times. V gene TRBV29-1 combines with J gene TRBJ2-5; weak D call: TRBD2 (6 bases). Germline values: CDR1 SQVTM, CDR2 ANQGSEA. V dropped 3 bases and J dropped 5 bases, with 13 bases sitting between them. The CDR3 runs to 13 residues. This chain's CDR3 is CSVDSGIGETQYF. The CDR3 DNA reads TGCAGCGTTGATAGCGGCATAGGGGAGACCCAGTACTTC.

This chain joins TRBV4-3 and TRBJ1-4, with a tentative D call TRBD1 (6 bases). V lost 1 base and J lost 7, with 13 bases in between. CDR1 is LGHNA and CDR2 is YSLEER in the germline V gene. There are 15 residues in the CDR3. Written as DNA, the CDR3 is TGCGCCAGCAGCCAAGGCCCGACAGGAGGTGAAAAACTGTTTTTT. It is translated as CASSQGPTGGEKLFF.

The J gene is TRBJ2-2, the V gene TRBV20-1; D remains unclear. The CDR3 is made up of 14 amino acids. Trimming stripped 4 bases from V and 0 bases from J, with 9 bases between. Germline CDR1 DFQATT, CDR2 SNEGSKA (reference sequence). As DNA, the CDR3 is TGCAGTGCTACCAATAAAGCGAACACCGGGGAGCTGTTTTTT. It yields the protein CSATNKANTGELFF.

The chain recombines TRBV10-3 with TRBJ2-7, with 9 bases that match TRBD2. V trimming: 2 bases; J trimming: 3 bases; junction bases outside the gene matches: 5. The germline V gene encodes CDR1 ENHRY and CDR2 SYGVKD. The CDR3 spans 15 residues. CDR3 loop: CAISETASGDYEQYF. In DNA form, the CDR3 reads TGTGCCATCAGTGAGACGGCTAGCGGGGACTACGAGCAGTACTTC.

The rearrangement joins TRBV27 to TRBJ1-2; tentative D call: TRBD1 (5 bases). The V gene lost 6 bases and the J gene lost 6 bases, with 14 bases spanning the gap. Germline assignment: CDR1 MNHEY and CDR2 SMNVEV (reference sequence). The CDR3 is 13 amino acids. The CDR3 DNA reads as TGTGCCAGCAGGGGATCGGACACCGATGGCTACACCTTC. Translated, it gives CASRGSDTDGYTF.